A single sample is the source of the 31 T cell receptor beta chains below, sequenced in a study of blood T cell repertoires in COVID-19. Method: immunoSEQ multiplex PCR; TCRdb's copy keeps in-frame clones and lacks some. The table includes 15,000 to 16,000 clones, 76% detected once. The sample comprised peripheral blood. The source of these receptors is a man aged 65 to 85 with active or convalescent COVID-19.

The CDR3 protein is CASSHGRGTDTQYF. CDR3 nucleotide sequence: TGTGCCAGCAGCCACGGGAGGGGGACAGATACGCAGTATTTT. This chain joins TRBV11-2 and TRBJ2-3; 8 bases are a match to TRBD2. Germline CDR1 reads SGHAT; CDR2 reads FQNNGV. This CDR3 is 14 amino acids long. V trimming: 5 bases; J trimming: 3 bases; junction bases outside the gene matches: 4. Full variable domain (missing parts from reference TRBV11-2 and TRBJ2-3): EAGVAQSPRYKIIEKRQSVAFWCNPISGHATLYWYQQILGQGPKLLIQFQNNGVVDDSQLPKDRFSAERLKGVDSTLKIQPAKLEDSAVYLCASSHGRGTDTQYFGPGTRLTVL.

The chain employs TRBV5-1 and TRBJ1-3; D is undetermined. Looked up from germline, CDR1 is SGHRS and CDR2 is YFSETQ. The CDR3 totals 14 residues. V was shortened by 3 bases and J by 3 bases, with 10 bases between the two germline ends. The CDR3 region has the DNA TGCGCCAGCAGCTCGGCGGGGATTGGAAACACCATATATTTT. Protein sequence: CASSSAGIGNTIYF.

This clone showed up just a few times. CDR3 loop: CASIDPPGYGYTF. CDR3 sequence (DNA): TGTGCCAGCATCGACCCTCCGGGATATGGCTACACCTTC. The chain couples TRBV6-6 to TRBJ1-2; D remains ambiguous. Per the germline V gene, CDR1 is MNHNY and CDR2 is SVGAGI (reference sequence). The CDR3 loop spans 13 amino acids. Trimming cost V 7 bases and J 5 bases, with 14 bases left between them.

The V call is TRBV10-3, the J call TRBJ2-5; TRBD1 might be the D (6 bases). Germline values: CDR1 ENHRY, CDR2 SYGVKD. This CDR3 is 13 amino acids long. Trimming left V 7 bases short and J 1 base short, with 10 bases between. CDR3 sequence reads: CAITRDTQETQYF. CDR3 nucleotides: TGTGCCATCACCCGGGACACCCAAGAGACCCAGTACTTC.

This clone showed up just a few times. The chain employs TRBV28 and TRBJ1-6; no clear D gene. CDR3 length: 15 residues. V was pared by 6 bases and J by 8 bases, with 17 bases between. Germline loops: CDR1 MDHEN, CDR2 SYDVKM. CDR3 region: CASSPYQEVDSPLHF. The CDR3 region has the DNA TGTGCCAGCAGCCCATACCAGGAGGTTGATTCACCCCTCCACTTT.

This clone appeared once. This chain uses TRBV15 with TRBJ2-7; D uncertain. The germline V gene has CDR1 LNHNV and CDR2 YYDKDF (reference sequence). CDR3 length equals 14 residues. V was cut by 0 bases and J by 7 bases, with 13 bases left in between. The CDR3 bases are TGTGCCACCAGCAGAGATCTATCAAAACGGGAGCAGTACTTC. Encoded protein: CATSRDLSKREQYF.

CDR3 in amino acids: CASSYPDSPLHF. Written as DNA, the CDR3 is TGTGCCAGCAGTTACCCGGATTCACCCCTCCACTTT. The gene calls are TRBV6-2 or TRBV6-3 and TRBJ1-6; D call uncertain. Trimming cost V 2 bases and J 8 bases, with 4 bases left between them. The CDR3 length is 12 residues. The germline gives CDR1 MNHEY, CDR2 SVGEGT.

The gene calls are TRBV19 and TRBJ1-5, with 9 bases lining up with TRBD1. J lost 3 bases, V lost 4 bases, and 7 bases had no gene match. The CDR3 is made up of 16 amino acids. CDR1 and CDR2 from the germline V gene are LNHDA and SQIVND (reference sequence). CDR3 amino acids: CASSKRTGVDNQPQHF. The DNA of the CDR3 is TGTGCCAGTAGTAAACGGACAGGGGTTGACAATCAGCCCCAGCATTTT.

The chain links TRBV5-4 to TRBJ1-2; 8 bases line up with TRBD1. This CDR3 is built from 15 residues. Germline V gene lookup returns CDR1 SGHNT and CDR2 YYREEE (reference sequence). V lost 4 bases, J lost 2 bases, and 7 bases stayed unmatched. CDR3 sequence: CASSAGGGTNYGYTF. CDR3 sequence (DNA): TGTGCCAGCAGCGCAGGGGGCGGGACCAACTATGGCTACACCTTC.

The CDR3 DNA reads TGTGCCAGCAGCACCAAGACTAGCGGGAGTGGCACAGATACGCAGTATTTT. Translated: CASSTKTSGSGTDTQYF. The chain links TRBV5-4 to TRBJ2-3; TRBD2 aligns across 12 bases. Germline V CDR1 and CDR2: SGHNT, YYREEE (reference sequence). The CDR3 loop spans 17 amino acids. Trimming cost V 4 bases and J 1 base; bases outside gene matches: 7.

The chain employs TRBV6-5 and TRBJ1-1; TRBD1 matches 8 bases. CDR1 is MNHEY, CDR2 SVGAGI, per germline. The CDR3 runs to 15 residues. Trimming at V came to 6 bases and at J to 5 bases, leaving 11 bases not matched to a gene. The CDR3 protein is CASSPGTGQRTEAFF. The DNA for the CDR3 is TGTGCCAGCAGCCCCGGGACAGGCCAACGGACTGAAGCTTTCTTT.

CDR3 sequence: CTSSQDLAGGHYEQYF. The CDR3 DNA is TGCACCAGCAGCCAAGATTTAGCGGGAGGGCACTACGAGCAGTACTTC. V and J are TRBV1 and TRBJ2-7; whether TRBD2, the table's D call, matches the DNA was not checked. TRBV1 is a listed pseudogene. This CDR3 region has 16 residues.

This clone was found a few times. This rearrangement joins TRBV28 to TRBJ1-5, with a possible D match to TRBD1 (6 bases). The V and J ends lost 2 bases and 0 bases respectively, with 14 bases between them. Germline V gives CDR1 MDHEN, CDR2 SYDVKM. The CDR3 is 17 amino acids. As DNA, the CDR3 is TGTGCCAGCAGTTTAGAGGCTGGGGGCTATAGCAATCAGCCCCAGCATTTT. Amino acid sequence: CASSLEAGGYSNQPQHF.

The CDR3 region has the DNA TGTGCCAGCAGTTTATTTAGGGGAGGGAATGGCTACACCTTC. Translating it yields CASSLFRGGNGYTF. V gene TRBV27 combines with J gene TRBJ1-2; perhaps TRBD1 as D (5 bases). Germline values: CDR1 MNHEY, CDR2 SMNVEV (reference sequence). V lost 1 base and J lost 6, with 12 bases in between. The length of the CDR3 is 14 residues.

The chain combines TRBV10-3 with TRBJ1-3, with D maybe TRBD1 (6 bases). Per the germline V gene, CDR1 is ENHRY and CDR2 is SYGVKD. V was pared by 3 bases and J by 1 base, with 7 bases between. This CDR3 has 14 amino acids. In nucleotides, the CDR3 is TGTGCCATCAGTGACAGGGGTTCTGGAAACACCATATATTTT. Protein: CAISDRGSGNTIYF.

The chain carries TRBV6-1 and TRBJ2-7; 10 bases fit TRBD2. Trimming cost V 2 bases and J 0 bases; bases outside gene matches: 1. Germline V gives CDR1 MNHNS, CDR2 SASEGT. There are 15 residues in the CDR3. As DNA, the CDR3 is TGTGCCAGCAGTGAAAGGACTAGCGGCTCCTACGAGCAGTACTTC. Translating it yields CASSERTSGSYEQYF.

This sequence joins TRBV2 and TRBJ2-1, with 8 nucleotides matching TRBD2. This CDR3 has 13 residues. Germline lookup yields CDR1 SNHLY and CDR2 FYNNEI. With V trimmed by 7 bases and J by 6 bases, 5 bases remained unmatched. CDR3 in amino acids: CASITGTSNEQFF. CDR3 in DNA: TGTGCCAGCATTACCGGGACTAGCAATGAGCAGTTCTTC.

The chain has TRBV7-2 and TRBJ2-1, with 14 bases fitting TRBD2. Trimming at V came to 5 bases and at J to 3 bases, leaving 12 bases not matched to a gene. The germline CDR1 and CDR2 sequences are SGHTA and FQGNSA. CDR3 length equals 19 residues. CDR3 DNA sequence: TGTGCCAGCAGCCTATCCATCGGGACTAGCGGGGGCCTCTACAATGAGCAGTTCTTC. It translates to CASSLSIGTSGGLYNEQFF.

The V and J genes are TRBV19 and TRBJ1-1; 7 positions match TRBD1. The CDR3 contains 11 residues. Trimming took 6 bases from V and 7 from J; bases not matched to a gene: 2. CDR1 is LNHDA, CDR2 SQIVND, per germline (reference sequence). CDR3 region: CASRRQGEAFF. For the CDR3, the DNA is TGTGCCAGTAGACGACAGGGTGAAGCTTTCTTT.

This clone was seen more than once but under ten times. For the CDR3, the DNA is TGTGCCACCAGCAGAGGGGGGCGGGGGCCCTACGAGCAGTACTTC. As protein: CATSRGGRGPYEQYF. This sequence joins TRBV15 and TRBJ2-7, with D possibly matching TRBD2 (7 bases). V lost 1 base, J lost 2 bases, and 12 bases lay in between. The germline CDR1 and CDR2 sequences are LNHNV and YYDKDF (reference sequence). CDR3 size: 15 residues.

This clone was picked up one time. Sequence at one end of the junction differs from germline and may be a read error. The J gene is TRBJ1-2, the V gene TRBV19; possible D gene TRBD1, 6 bases. The CDR3 loop spans 13 amino acids. Looked up from germline, CDR1 is LNHDA and CDR2 is SQIVND (reference sequence). CDR3 in DNA: TGTGCCAGTAGTGAACAGGGAAACTATGGCTACATCTTC. This encodes CASSEQGNYGYIF.

This chain joins TRBV6-5 and TRBJ1-1; D might be TRBD1 (5 bases). The V and J ends lost 10 bases and 1 base respectively, with 13 bases between them. Germline V gives CDR1 MNHEY, CDR2 SVGAGI. This CDR3 contains 13 residues. The CDR3 region has the DNA TGTGCCACCTTCCCCCAGGGGAACACTGAAGCTTTCTTT. As protein: CATFPQGNTEAFF.

This chain connects TRBV28 to TRBJ2-5, with D possibly matching TRBD1 (5 bases). V was clipped by 6 bases and J by 5 bases, with 13 bases between them. Germline loops: CDR1 MDHEN, CDR2 SYDVKM. The CDR3 sequence is 13 residues long. This chain's CDR3 is CASSSRVAETQYF. The DNA for the CDR3 is TGTGCCAGCAGCTCCAGGGTAGCCGAGACCCAGTACTTC.

The chain recombines TRBV28 with TRBJ2-7, with D unresolved. This CDR3 contains 14 residues. The germline CDR1 and CDR2 sequences are MDHEN and SYDVKM. V was trimmed by 4 bases and J by 0 bases, leaving 10 bases between them. The CDR3 DNA follows: TGTGCCAGCAGTTCTTATGATAGCTCCTACGAGCAGTACTTC. The encoded protein is CASSSYDSSYEQYF.

V is TRBV30 and J is TRBJ1-1, with D hard to call. This CDR3 has 13 amino acids. Between the trimmed V and J ends, which lost 3 bases and 4 bases, there was a span of 12 bases. In germline, CDR1 is GTSNPN, CDR2 SVGIG (reference sequence). CDR3 loop: CAWRKSGSTEAFF. In DNA form, the CDR3 reads TGTGCCTGGAGGAAGTCGGGAAGCACTGAAGCTTTCTTT. The whole variable domain, remainder taken from reference TRBV30 and TRBJ1-1, is SQTIHQWPATLVQPVGSPLSLECTVEGTSNPNLYWYRQAAGRGLQLLFYSVGIGQISSEVPQNLSASRPQDRQFILSSKKLLLSDSGFYLCAWRKSGSTEAFFGQGTRLTVV.

This clone was detected only once. The chain carries TRBV5-1 and TRBJ2-5; D not resolved. This CDR3 region has 14 residues. Looked up from germline, CDR1 is SGHRS and CDR2 is YFSETQ. V lost 4 bases to trimming and J lost 5 bases, with 15 bases between them. The CDR3 spells CASSVPASDETQYF. CDR3 nucleotide sequence: TGCGCCAGCAGCGTCCCCGCTAGTGACGAGACCCAGTACTTC.

V gene TRBV18 combines with J gene TRBJ2-3; TRBD1 matches at 7 bases. V shed 3 bases, J shed 5 bases, and the junction held 11 bases outside the gene matches. CDR1 and CDR2 from the germline V gene are KGHSH and LQKENI. This CDR3 is built from 16 residues. In nucleotides, the CDR3 is TGTGCCAGCTCACCCCCTGGACAGGCAGCAGGAGATACGCAGTATTTT. Encoded protein: CASSPPGQAAGDTQYF.

V is TRBV28 and J is TRBJ1-1; D may be TRBD1 (6 bases). The CDR3 is 16 residues long. The germline V gene encodes CDR1 MDHEN and CDR2 SYDVKM. Between the trimmed V and J ends, which lost 1 base and 2 bases, there was a span of 14 bases. DNA for the CDR3: TGTGCCAGCAGTTTATATCGGGCAGGGACAAACACTGAAGCTTTCTTT. It is translated as CASSLYRAGTNTEAFF. The full variable domain, completed using reference TRBV28 and TRBJ1-1, is DVKVTQSSRYLVKRTGEKVFLECVQDMDHENMFWYRQDPGLGLRLIYFSYDVKMKEKGDIPEGYSVSREKKERFSLILESASTNQTSMYLCASSLYRAGTNTEAFFGQGTRLTVV.

In this sample, this clone is medium-sized. This rearrangement joins TRBV20-1 to TRBJ1-1; no reliable D call. The ends were cut back, 3 bases at V and 7 bases at J, with 6 bases in the middle. In germline, CDR1 is DFQATT, CDR2 SNEGSKA (reference sequence). The CDR3 covers 10 residues. The CDR3 DNA follows: TGCAGTGCTAGGTCCCTTGAAGCTTTCTTT. It encodes CSARSLEAFF.

The genes are TRBV14 and TRBJ2-7; 8 positions agree with TRBD1. Looked up from germline, CDR1 is SGHDN and CDR2 is FVKESK. The CDR3 consists of 14 residues. V shed 6 bases and J 2 bases; nucleotides not matched to a gene: 6. The CDR3 DNA sequence: TGTGCCAGCAGACGGACAGGGTCCCCCTACGAGCAGTACTTC. Translation: CASRRTGSPYEQYF.

The chain recombines TRBV10-3 with TRBJ2-3; D is unresolved. The germline V gene has CDR1 ENHRY and CDR2 SYGVKD. The CDR3 sequence is 13 residues long. V lost 6 bases and J lost 0, with 7 bases in between. The CDR3 DNA reads TGTGCCATCAGCCCTGTAAGCACAGATACGCAGTATTTT. This encodes CAISPVSTDTQYF.